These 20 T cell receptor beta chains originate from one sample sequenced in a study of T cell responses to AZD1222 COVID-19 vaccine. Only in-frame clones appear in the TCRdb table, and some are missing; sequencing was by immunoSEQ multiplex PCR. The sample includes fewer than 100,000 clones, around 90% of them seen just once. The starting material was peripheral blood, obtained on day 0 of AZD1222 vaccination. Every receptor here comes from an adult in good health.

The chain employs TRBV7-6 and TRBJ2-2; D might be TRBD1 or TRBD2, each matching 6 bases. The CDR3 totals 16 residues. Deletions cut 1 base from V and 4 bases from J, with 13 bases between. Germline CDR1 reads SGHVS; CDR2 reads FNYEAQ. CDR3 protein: CASSLDGGGGTGELFF. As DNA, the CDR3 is TGTGCCAGCAGCTTAGATGGCGGAGGGGGCACCGGGGAGCTGTTTTTT.

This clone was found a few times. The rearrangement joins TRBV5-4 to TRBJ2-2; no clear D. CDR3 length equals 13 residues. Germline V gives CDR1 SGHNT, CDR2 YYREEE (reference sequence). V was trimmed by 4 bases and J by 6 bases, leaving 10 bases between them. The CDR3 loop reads CASSPYFPGELFF. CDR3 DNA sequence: TGTGCCAGCAGCCCGTACTTCCCCGGGGAGCTGTTTTTT.

CDR3 protein: CASSSLTGGYETQYF. The CDR3 bases are TGTGCCAGCAGCTCGTTAACAGGGGGCTATGAGACCCAGTACTTC. The chain carries TRBV5-8 and TRBJ2-5; TRBD1 agrees at 9 bases. After removal of 3 bases from V and 5 bases from J, the junction contained 8 bases not matched to a gene. Germline CDR1 is SGHTS and CDR2 is YDEGEE. The CDR3 contains 15 residues.

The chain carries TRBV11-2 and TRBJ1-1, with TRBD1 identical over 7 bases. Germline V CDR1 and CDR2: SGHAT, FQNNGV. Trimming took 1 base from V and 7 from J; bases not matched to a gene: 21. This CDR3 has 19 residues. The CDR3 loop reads CASSLGRQPIGTGALEAFF. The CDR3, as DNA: TGTGCCAGCAGCTTAGGGCGTCAACCTATTGGCACAGGGGCCCTTGAAGCTTTCTTT.

The DNA of the CDR3 is TGTGCCTGGAGTGTAGGTGAGGCAGGAAACACCATATATTTT. Translating gives CAWSVGEAGNTIYF. This chain uses TRBV30 with TRBJ1-3; the D is unclear. The CDR3 has 14 amino acids. The germline V and J ends were trimmed by 0 bases and 4 bases, with 10 bases remaining between them. Germline CDR1 reads GTSNPN; CDR2 reads SVGIG (reference sequence).

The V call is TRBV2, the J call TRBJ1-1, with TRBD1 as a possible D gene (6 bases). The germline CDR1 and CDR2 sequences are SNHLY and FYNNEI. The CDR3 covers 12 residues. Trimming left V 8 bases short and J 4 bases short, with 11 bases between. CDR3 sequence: CASYLGGTEAFF. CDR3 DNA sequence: TGTGCCAGCTATTTAGGGGGCACTGAAGCTTTCTTT.

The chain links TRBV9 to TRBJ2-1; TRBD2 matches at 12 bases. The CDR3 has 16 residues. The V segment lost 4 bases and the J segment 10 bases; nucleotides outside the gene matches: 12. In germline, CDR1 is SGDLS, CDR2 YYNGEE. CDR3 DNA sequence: TGTGCCAGCAGCTTACTAGCGGGGGGCCGGTCATCCGAGCAGTTCTTC. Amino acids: CASSLLAGGRSSEQFF. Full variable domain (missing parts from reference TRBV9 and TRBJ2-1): DSGVTQTPKHLITATGQRVTLRCSPRSGDLSVYWYQQSLDQGLQFLIQYYNGEERAKGNILERFSAQQFPDLHSELNLSSLELGDSALYFCASSLLAGGRSSEQFFGPGTRLTVL.

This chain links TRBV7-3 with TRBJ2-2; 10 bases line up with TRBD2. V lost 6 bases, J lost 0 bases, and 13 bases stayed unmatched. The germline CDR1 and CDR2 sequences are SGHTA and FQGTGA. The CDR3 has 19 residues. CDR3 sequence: CASRLYPSGGPANTGELFF. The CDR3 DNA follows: TGTGCCAGCAGATTATACCCTAGCGGGGGACCCGCGAACACCGGGGAGCTGTTTTTT.

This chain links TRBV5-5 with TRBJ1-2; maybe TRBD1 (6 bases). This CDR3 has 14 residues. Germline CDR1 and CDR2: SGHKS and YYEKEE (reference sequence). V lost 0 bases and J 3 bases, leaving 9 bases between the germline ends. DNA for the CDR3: TGTGCCAGCAGCTTGGGGGACACCTACTATGGCTACACCTTC. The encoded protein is CASSLGDTYYGYTF. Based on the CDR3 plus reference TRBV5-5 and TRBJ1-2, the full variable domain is DAGVTQSPTHLIKTRGQQVTLRCSPISGHKSVSWYQQVLGQGPQFIFQYYEKEERGRGNFPDRFSARQFPNYSSELNVNALLLGDSALYLCASSLGDTYYGYTFGSGTRLTVV.

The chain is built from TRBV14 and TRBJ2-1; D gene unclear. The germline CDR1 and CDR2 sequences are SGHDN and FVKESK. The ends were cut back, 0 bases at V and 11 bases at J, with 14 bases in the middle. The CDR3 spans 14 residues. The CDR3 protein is CASSQDTRAIQQFF. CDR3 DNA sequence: TGTGCCAGCAGCCAAGATACCCGAGCGATTCAGCAGTTCTTC.

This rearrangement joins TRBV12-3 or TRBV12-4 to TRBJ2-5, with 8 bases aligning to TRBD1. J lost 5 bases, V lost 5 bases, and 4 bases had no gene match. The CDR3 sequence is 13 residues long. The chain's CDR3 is CASSITGGETQYF. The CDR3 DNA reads TGTGCCAGCAGTATCACAGGGGGGGAGACCCAGTACTTC.

The CDR3 DNA is TGTGCCAGGAGGGACTCTAATTGGCATGCGAACACCGGGGAGCTGTTTTTT. Its protein product is CARRDSNWHANTGELFF. V usage is TRBV2 and J usage is TRBJ2-2, with D possibly matching TRBD2 (6 bases). The CDR3 sequence is 17 residues long. Germline V gives CDR1 SNHLY, CDR2 FYNNEI. Trimming cost V 9 bases and J 0 bases, with 20 bases left between them. The variable domain in full, with the rest retrieved from reference TRBV2 and TRBJ2-2, is EPEVTQTPSHQVTQMGQEVILRCVPISNHLYFYWYRQILGQKVEFLVSFYNNEISEKSEIFDDQFSVERPDGSNFTLKIRSTKLEDSAMYFCARRDSNWHANTGELFFGEGSRLTVL.

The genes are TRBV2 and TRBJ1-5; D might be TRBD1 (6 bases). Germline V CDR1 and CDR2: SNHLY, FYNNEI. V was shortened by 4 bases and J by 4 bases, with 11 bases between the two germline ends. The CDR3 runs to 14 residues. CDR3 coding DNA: TGTGCCAGCAGTGGGACAGCCCGGAATCAGCCCCAGCATTTT. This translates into CASSGTARNQPQHF.

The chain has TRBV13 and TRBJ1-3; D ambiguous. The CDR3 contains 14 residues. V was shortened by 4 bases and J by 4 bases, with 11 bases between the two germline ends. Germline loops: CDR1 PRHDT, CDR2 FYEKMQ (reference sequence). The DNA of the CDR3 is TGTGCCAGCAGCTCCCGCCCAATGGGAAACACCATATATTTT. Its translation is CASSSRPMGNTIYF.

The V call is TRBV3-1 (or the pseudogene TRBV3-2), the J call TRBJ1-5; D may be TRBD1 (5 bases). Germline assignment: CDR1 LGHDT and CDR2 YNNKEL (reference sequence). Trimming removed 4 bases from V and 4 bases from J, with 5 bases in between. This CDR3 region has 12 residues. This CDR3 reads CASSRGNQPQHF. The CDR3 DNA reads TGTGCCAGCAGCCGGGGGAATCAGCCCCAGCATTTT.

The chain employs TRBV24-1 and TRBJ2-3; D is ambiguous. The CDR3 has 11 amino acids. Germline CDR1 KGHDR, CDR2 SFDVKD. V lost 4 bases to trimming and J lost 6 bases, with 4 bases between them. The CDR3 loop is CATSEIDTQYF. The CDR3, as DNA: TGTGCCACCAGTGAGATCGATACGCAGTATTTT.

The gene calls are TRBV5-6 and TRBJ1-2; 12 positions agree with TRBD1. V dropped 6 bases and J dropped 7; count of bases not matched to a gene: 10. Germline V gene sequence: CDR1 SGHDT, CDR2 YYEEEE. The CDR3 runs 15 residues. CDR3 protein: CASTPGDRGPGGYTF. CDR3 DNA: TGTGCCAGCACTCCAGGGGACAGGGGGCCGGGTGGCTACACCTTC.

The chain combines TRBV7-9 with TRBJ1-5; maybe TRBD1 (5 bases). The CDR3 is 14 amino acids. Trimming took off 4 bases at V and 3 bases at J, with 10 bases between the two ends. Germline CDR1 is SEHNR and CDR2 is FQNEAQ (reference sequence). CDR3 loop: CASSSGLFNQPQHF. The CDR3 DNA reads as TGTGCCAGCAGCTCGGGACTGTTCAATCAGCCCCAGCATTTT.

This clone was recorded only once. The CDR3 loop reads CASSEFTDTQYF. The CDR3 nucleotides read TGTGCCAGCAGCGAGTTCACAGATACGCAGTATTTT. The rearrangement joins TRBV9 to TRBJ2-3; D is ambiguous. V was cut by 3 bases and J by 2 bases, with 4 bases left in between. The CDR3 consists of 12 residues. Germline-derived CDR1 and CDR2 are SGDLS and YYNGEE.

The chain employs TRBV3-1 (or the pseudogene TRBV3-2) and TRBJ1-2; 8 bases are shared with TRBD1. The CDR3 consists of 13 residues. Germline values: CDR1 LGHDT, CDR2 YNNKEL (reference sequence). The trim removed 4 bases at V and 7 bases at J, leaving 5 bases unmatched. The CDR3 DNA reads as TGTGCCAGCAGCCTGAGGACAGGGAGTGGCTACACCTTC. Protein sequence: CASSLRTGSGYTF.